This TCR beta chain was sequenced during a study of Ad26.COV2.S vaccination and SARS-CoV-2 variants. The overall study: Enrollment placed the donor in the COV1001 Ad26.COV2.S trial arm.

The method was immunoSEQ multiplex PCR; TCRdb's version includes in-frame clones alone and lacks a portion of them. The table lists some 300,000 clones, about 86% of them singletons. Treatment defined: about 20 received Ad26.COV2.S at low or high dose, single or two shots; a few received placebo; per-sample allocation not given. Collection of the samples took place on day 63 after the first injection of vaccine or placebo. The CDR3 sequence is 14 residues long. J lost 5 bases, V lost 4 bases, and 7 bases had no gene match. The germline gives CDR1 PRHDT, CDR2 FYEKMQ (reference sequence). The TCR originated in a person between 18 and 59 years old who received the Ad26.COV2.S COVID-19 vaccine or a placebo. The sequencing here drew on peripheral blood, taken in a trial of Ad26.COV2.S vaccine versus placebo. The chain couples TRBV13 to TRBJ2-5, with 7 bases that match TRBD1. The CDR3 nucleotides read TGTGCCAGCAGCTATCGGACAGGCCAGGAGACCCAGTACTTC. This sequence encodes CASSYRTGQETQYF.